These T cell receptor beta chains were read from a single sample in a study of Graves' ophthalmopathy and Graves' hyperthyroidism. TCRdb re-analysed the multiplex PCR reads in MiXCR, keeping a single row per CDR3 protein. The table shows a few hundred thousand distinct CDR3 sequences, with 15% to 17% occurring only once. Sequences were obtained from peripheral blood. The receptor set was obtained from a young woman with stable Graves' hyperthyroidism. Both conserved end residues are part of each CDR3. The order of the fields is D gene, J gene, clone size, CDR3 length, V gene, CDR3 protein, CDR3 DNA. A D gene is named only where the DNA matches it firmly. Part of the rows lack a size; the others show once, few, many or a class for expanded clones.

d_call: -; j_call: TRBJ2-3; clone_size: -; cdr3_length: 15; v_call: TRBV24-1; cdr3_aa: CATSDIGQNTDTQYF; cdr3_nt: TGTGCCACCAGTGATATTGGACAAAACACAGATACGCAGTATTTT
d_call: TRBD1; j_call: TRBJ1-1; clone_size: many; cdr3_length: 13; v_call: TRBV6-5; cdr3_aa: CASRAGGGTEAFF; cdr3_nt: TGTGCCAGCAGGGCAGGGGGCGGAACTGAAGCTTTCTTT
d_call: -; j_call: TRBJ2-5; clone_size: many; cdr3_length: 13; v_call: TRBV7-9; cdr3_aa: CASSLNQPETQYF; cdr3_nt: TGTGCCAGCAGCTTAAACCAACCGGAGACCCAGTACTTC
d_call: -; j_call: TRBJ1-1; clone_size: many; cdr3_length: 13; v_call: TRBV15; cdr3_aa: CATSGRMNTEAFF; cdr3_nt: TGTGCCACGTCGGGTAGAATGAACACTGAAGCTTTCTTT
d_call: -; j_call: TRBJ1-1; clone_size: many; cdr3_length: 18; v_call: TRBV11-1; cdr3_aa: CASSLGPHSRGLTTEAFF; cdr3_nt: TGTGCCAGCAGCTTAGGTCCCCACTCGAGGGGTTTGACCACTGAAGCTTTCTTT
d_call: -; j_call: TRBJ2-5; clone_size: many; cdr3_length: 14; v_call: TRBV10-3; cdr3_aa: CAISEAPGQETQYF; cdr3_nt: TGTGCCATCAGTGAGGCCCCGGGCCAAGAGACCCAGTACTTC
d_call: -; j_call: TRBJ2-2; clone_size: many; cdr3_length: 16; v_call: TRBV7-2; cdr3_aa: CASSLGGRANTGELFF; cdr3_nt: TGTGCCAGCAGCTTAGGGGGCAGGGCGAACACCGGGGAGCTGTTTTTT
d_call: TRBD1; j_call: TRBJ1-5; clone_size: many; cdr3_length: 16; v_call: TRBV10-2; cdr3_aa: CASSESEQGAMEPQHF; cdr3_nt: TGCGCCAGCAGTGAGTCTGAACAGGGGGCAATGGAGCCCCAGCATTTT
d_call: -; j_call: TRBJ1-2; clone_size: many; cdr3_length: 10; v_call: TRBV29-1; cdr3_aa: CSVLGDGYTF; cdr3_nt: TGCAGCGTCCTGGGGGATGGCTACACCTTC
d_call: TRBD1; j_call: TRBJ2-7; clone_size: once; cdr3_length: 15; v_call: TRBV4-1; cdr3_aa: CASSQLIGQGYEQYF; cdr3_nt: TGCGCCAGCAGCCAGTTAATCGGACAGGGGTACGAGCAGTACTTC
d_call: TRBD1; j_call: TRBJ2-7; clone_size: many; cdr3_length: 12; v_call: TRBV6-5; cdr3_aa: CASSPRRDREYF; cdr3_nt: TGTGCCAGCAGTCCGCGGCGGGACAGGGAGTACTTC
d_call: -; j_call: TRBJ1-2; clone_size: many; cdr3_length: 15; v_call: TRBV6-1; cdr3_aa: CASSEGRGSNYGYTF; cdr3_nt: TGTGCCAGCAGTGAGGGAAGGGGATCTAACTATGGCTACACCTTC
d_call: -; j_call: TRBJ2-7; clone_size: -; cdr3_length: 18; v_call: TRBV5-4; cdr3_aa: CASSLLRQVPGRVYEQYF; cdr3_nt: TGTGCCAGCAGCTTGTTAAGGCAGGTTCCGGGACGGGTCTACGAGCAGTACTTC
d_call: -; j_call: TRBJ1-1; clone_size: many; cdr3_length: 15; v_call: TRBV6-1; cdr3_aa: CASSEDQGWEAEAFF; cdr3_nt: TGTGCCAGCAGTGAAGATCAGGGATGGGAGGCTGAAGCTTTCTTT
d_call: -; j_call: TRBJ2-7; clone_size: many; cdr3_length: 14; v_call: TRBV6-2/TRBV6-3; cdr3_aa: CASSYAGAPYGQYF; cdr3_nt: TGTGCCAGCAGTTACGCAGGGGCCCCCTACGGGCAGTACTTC
d_call: -; j_call: TRBJ2-6; clone_size: -; cdr3_length: 16; v_call: TRBV6-1; cdr3_aa: CASSEARGSGANVLTF; cdr3_nt: TGTGCCAGCAGTGAAGCGCGTGGGTCTGGGGCCAACGTCCTGACTTTC
d_call: -; j_call: TRBJ2-7; clone_size: few; cdr3_length: 18; v_call: TRBV19; cdr3_aa: CASSIVINSGTLAYEQYF; cdr3_nt: TGTGCCAGTAGTATAGTCATAAATTCGGGTACCCTAGCCTACGAGCAGTACTTC
d_call: -; j_call: TRBJ1-5; clone_size: few; cdr3_length: 13; v_call: TRBV11-2; cdr3_aa: CASSLERGQPQHF; cdr3_nt: TGTGCCAGCAGCTTAGAGCGGGGTCAGCCCCAGCATTTT
d_call: TRBD1; j_call: TRBJ1-5; clone_size: many; cdr3_length: 14; v_call: TRBV4-1; cdr3_aa: CASSHRQGDQPQHF; cdr3_nt: TGCGCCAGCAGCCACCGACAGGGCGATCAGCCCCAGCATTTT
d_call: TRBD1; j_call: TRBJ1-3; clone_size: many; cdr3_length: 15; v_call: TRBV6-1; cdr3_aa: CASSGGQGVGNTIYF; cdr3_nt: TGTGCCAGCAGTGGGGGGCAGGGGGTTGGAAACACCATATATTTT
d_call: TRBD1; j_call: TRBJ1-1; clone_size: -; cdr3_length: 16; v_call: TRBV12-3/TRBV12-4; cdr3_aa: CASSLVPNRGTTEAFF; cdr3_nt: TGTGCCAGCAGTTTAGTGCCGAACAGGGGAACCACTGAAGCTTTCTTT
d_call: TRBD1; j_call: TRBJ1-2; clone_size: many; cdr3_length: 15; v_call: TRBV7-8; cdr3_aa: CASSLRTGTGVGYTF; cdr3_nt: TGTGCCAGCAGCCTCAGGACCGGGACAGGGGTTGGCTACACCTTC
d_call: -; j_call: TRBJ2-5; clone_size: -; cdr3_length: 14; v_call: TRBV7-8; cdr3_aa: CASSLALRGETQYF; cdr3_nt: TGTGCCAGCAGCTTAGCGCTCAGAGGGGAGACCCAGTACTTC
d_call: -; j_call: TRBJ1-6; clone_size: -; cdr3_length: 13; v_call: TRBV19; cdr3_aa: CASSIDGAPPLHF; cdr3_nt: TGTGCCAGTAGTATAGATGGCGCTCCACCCCTCCACTTT
d_call: TRBD1; j_call: TRBJ1-1; clone_size: many; cdr3_length: 13; v_call: TRBV20-1; cdr3_aa: CSARGTGWTEAFF; cdr3_nt: TGCAGTGCTAGAGGGACAGGGTGGACTGAAGCTTTCTTT
d_call: -; j_call: TRBJ1-1; clone_size: many; cdr3_length: 15; v_call: TRBV5-1; cdr3_aa: CASSLRPDMNTEAFF; cdr3_nt: TGCGCCAGCAGCTTGAGACCCGATATGAACACTGAAGCTTTCTTT
d_call: -; j_call: TRBJ2-5; clone_size: many; cdr3_length: 13; v_call: TRBV7-2; cdr3_aa: CASSPLNRETQYF; cdr3_nt: TGTGCCAGCAGCCCCCTGAACAGAGAGACCCAGTACTTC
d_call: TRBD1; j_call: TRBJ1-5; clone_size: many; cdr3_length: 15; v_call: TRBV7-2; cdr3_aa: CASSLGPGGGQPQHF; cdr3_nt: TGTGCCAGCAGCTTAGGACCAGGGGGGGGTCAGCCCCAGCATTTT
d_call: TRBD2; j_call: TRBJ2-7; clone_size: many; cdr3_length: 15; v_call: TRBV5-5; cdr3_aa: CASTRQLHRGGEQYF; cdr3_nt: TGTGCCAGCACCCGTCAATTACACCGGGGGGGCGAGCAGTACTTC
d_call: -; j_call: TRBJ2-5; clone_size: -; cdr3_length: 17; v_call: TRBV20-1; cdr3_aa: CSAKVGLGWTMGETQYF; cdr3_nt: TGCAGTGCTAAAGTTGGCCTGGGCTGGACGATGGGGGAGACCCAGTACTTC
d_call: -; j_call: TRBJ2-5; clone_size: many; cdr3_length: 14; v_call: TRBV7-2; cdr3_aa: CASSSGTFLETQYF; cdr3_nt: TGTGCCAGCAGCTCCGGGACGTTTCTAGAGACCCAGTACTTC
d_call: TRBD2; j_call: TRBJ2-7; clone_size: few; cdr3_length: 14; v_call: TRBV9; cdr3_aa: CASSDGTSVAEQYF; cdr3_nt: TGTGCCAGCAGCGACGGGACTAGCGTGGCCGAGCAGTACTTC
d_call: TRBD2; j_call: TRBJ2-5; clone_size: many; cdr3_length: 15; v_call: TRBV2; cdr3_aa: CASSEGSGIQETQYF; cdr3_nt: TGTGCCAGCAGTGAGGGCAGCGGGATCCAAGAGACCCAGTACTTC
d_call: TRBD1; j_call: TRBJ2-6; clone_size: many; cdr3_length: 16; v_call: TRBV2; cdr3_aa: CASTQGAWSGANVLTF; cdr3_nt: TGTGCCAGCACCCAGGGGGCATGGTCTGGGGCCAACGTCCTGACTTTC
d_call: TRBD1; j_call: TRBJ2-7; clone_size: -; cdr3_length: 15; v_call: TRBV4-2; cdr3_aa: CASSSGTGTSYEQYF; cdr3_nt: TGTGCCAGCAGCTCCGGGACAGGGACTTCCTACGAGCAGTACTTC
d_call: -; j_call: TRBJ2-7; clone_size: few; cdr3_length: 13; v_call: TRBV6-1; cdr3_aa: CASSQGRFYEQYF; cdr3_nt: TGTGCCAGCAGTCAGGGGCGATTCTACGAGCAGTACTTC
d_call: -; j_call: TRBJ2-6; clone_size: -; cdr3_length: 17; v_call: TRBV11-2; cdr3_aa: CASSLDRLSSGANVLTF; cdr3_nt: TGTGCCAGCAGCTTAGACAGGCTTTCCTCTGGGGCCAACGTCCTGACTTTC
d_call: -; j_call: TRBJ1-1; clone_size: many; cdr3_length: 17; v_call: TRBV25-1; cdr3_aa: CASSEGAQEVVDTEAFF; cdr3_nt: TGTGCCAGCAGTGAGGGGGCACAAGAGGTGGTCGACACTGAAGCTTTCTTT
d_call: -; j_call: TRBJ2-5; clone_size: many; cdr3_length: 15; v_call: TRBV6-5; cdr3_aa: CASSYSGGRIETQYF; cdr3_nt: TGTGCCAGCAGTTACTCCGGGGGACGTATAGAGACCCAGTACTTC
d_call: TRBD2; j_call: TRBJ2-2; clone_size: few; cdr3_length: 13; v_call: TRBV7-2; cdr3_aa: CASSPGGAGELFF; cdr3_nt: TGTGCCAGCAGCCCCGGGGGGGCCGGGGAGCTGTTTTTT
d_call: TRBD1; j_call: TRBJ2-7; clone_size: many; cdr3_length: 13; v_call: TRBV29-1; cdr3_aa: CSVMTGAGYEQYF; cdr3_nt: TGCAGCGTGATGACAGGGGCTGGTTACGAGCAGTACTTC
d_call: TRBD1; j_call: TRBJ1-5; clone_size: many; cdr3_length: 15; v_call: TRBV12-5; cdr3_aa: CASGKTGGSNQPQHF; cdr3_nt: TGTGCTAGTGGAAAGACAGGGGGGAGCAATCAGCCCCAGCATTTT